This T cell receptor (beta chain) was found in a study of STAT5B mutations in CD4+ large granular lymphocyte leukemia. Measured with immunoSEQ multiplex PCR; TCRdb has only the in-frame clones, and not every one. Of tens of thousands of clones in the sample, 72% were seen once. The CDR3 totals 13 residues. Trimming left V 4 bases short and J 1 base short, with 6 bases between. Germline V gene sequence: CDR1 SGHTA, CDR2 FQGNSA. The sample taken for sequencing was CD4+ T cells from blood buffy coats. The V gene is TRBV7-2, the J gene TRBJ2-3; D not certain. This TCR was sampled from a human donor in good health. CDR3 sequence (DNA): TGTGCCAGCAGCTCTCGGGGCACAGATACGCAGTATTTT. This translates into CASSSRGTDTQYF.